The rows below give T cell receptor beta chains drawn from one sample of a study of CD8 T cells in Susac syndrome. MiXCR, applied by TCRdb to the immunoSEQ multiplex PCR reads, yields one record per CDR3 protein. There are about 120,000 distinct CDR3 sequences in the sample; around 92% occur only once, and 0.12% lies in the top ten. Specimen: CD8+ T cells from PBMCs. The receptors originated from a human donor in good health. Each CDR3 is given with its conserved first and last residue. The order of the fields is D gene, clone size, J gene, V gene, CDR3 protein, CDR3 DNA. D genes are given only for firm matches. Part of the rows lack a size; the others show once, few, many or a class for expanded clones.

>-|-|TRBJ1-6|TRBV7-2
CASSSWDGSYNSPLHF
TGTGCCAGCAGCTCCTGGGACGGCTCCTATAATTCACCCCTCCACTTT
>TRBD1|once|TRBJ1-1|TRBV7-9
CASERQGGQNTEAFF
TGTGCCAGCGAGCGACAGGGGGGCCAGAACACTGAAGCTTTCTTT
>TRBD2|-|TRBJ2-3|TRBV3-1
CASSQERLAGVLDTQYF
TGTGCCAGCAGCCAAGAGAGGCTAGCGGGAGTTCTAGATACGCAGTATTTT
>-|-|TRBJ1-5|TRBV20-1
CSARDRDRQAQHF
TGCAGTGCTAGAGATCGGGACCGACAGGCCCAGCATTTT
>-|once|TRBJ1-2|TRBV9
CASSNRVTRSNYGYTF
TGTGCCAGCAGCAACAGGGTAACCAGGTCTAACTATGGCTACACCTTC
>-|once|TRBJ1-5|TRBV18
CASSPPSGENQPQHF
TGTGCCAGCTCACCACCATCAGGGGAGAATCAGCCCCAGCATTTT
>-|-|TRBJ2-3|TRBV12-3/TRBV12-4
CASSSRGGPDTQYF
TGTGCCAGCAGTTCCAGGGGGGGCCCAGATACGCAGTATTTT
>TRBD1|once|TRBJ1-3|TRBV9
CASSDGDRGLSGNTIYF
TGTGCCAGCAGCGATGGGGACAGGGGATTGTCTGGAAACACCATATATTTT
>TRBD1|-|TRBJ1-5|TRBV4-3
CASSSSLDRPNQPQHF
TGCGCCAGCAGCTCCTCCTTGGACAGGCCCAATCAGCCCCAGCATTTT
>-|-|TRBJ1-3|TRBV7-9
CASSLGIPGSENTIYF
TGTGCCAGCAGCTTGGGCATACCGGGCTCTGAAAACACCATATATTTT
>-|-|TRBJ1-1|TRBV20-1
CSADQRDLNTEAFF
TGCAGTGCAGACCAGAGGGACCTAAACACTGAAGCTTTCTTT
>-|once|TRBJ2-3|TRBV29-1
CSVVGGPLLDTQYF
TGCAGCGTTGTAGGAGGGCCCTTGTTAGATACGCAGTATTTT
>-|-|TRBJ2-7|TRBV3-1
CASSQDLVIREQYF
TGTGCCAGCAGCCAAGATCTCGTCATCCGCGAGCAGTACTTC
>-|-|TRBJ2-5|TRBV6-2/TRBV6-3
CASSSRGIGAETQYF
TGTGCCAGCAGCTCCCGAGGCATTGGGGCAGAGACCCAGTACTTC
>TRBD1|-|TRBJ2-3|TRBV27
CASSATGTGGTDTQYF
TGTGCCAGCAGCGCGACCGGGACAGGGGGCACAGATACGCAGTATTTT
>-|-|TRBJ2-2|TRBV30
CAWSVRRRPGELFF
TGTGCCTGGAGTGTACGACGGCGACCCGGGGAGCTGTTTTTT
>-|-|TRBJ1-1|TRBV29-1
CSVETGTRNTEAFF
TGCAGCGTTGAAACCGGGACGAGGAACACTGAAGCTTTCTTT
>-|-|TRBJ2-5|TRBV7-2
CASSLRRQEPYF
TGTGCCAGCAGCTTACGACGACAGGAGCCGTACTTC
>-|-|TRBJ1-3|TRBV15
CATSSAWFSGNTIYF
TGTGCCACCAGCTCCGCATGGTTCTCTGGAAACACCATATATTTT
>TRBD2|-|TRBJ2-1|TRBV12-3/TRBV12-4
CASSLPTSGSYNEQFF
TGTGCCAGCAGTTTACCCACTAGCGGGAGTTACAATGAGCAGTTCTTC
>-|-|TRBJ2-7|TRBV20-1
CSAAAGPRSSYEQYF
TGCAGTGCGGCTGCCGGGCCGAGGAGCTCCTACGAGCAGTACTTC
>TRBD1|-|TRBJ1-3|TRBV18
CASSPRPDRGNTIYF
TGTGCCAGCTCACCACGGCCGGACAGGGGAAACACCATATATTTT
>-|-|TRBJ2-2|TRBV7-8
CASSFRGYTGELFF
TGTGCCAGCAGCTTCCGGGGGTACACCGGGGAGCTGTTTTTT
>-|-|TRBJ1-6|TRBV2
CASSVGANNSPLHF
TGTGCCAGCAGTGTTGGGGCGAATAATTCACCCCTCCACTTT
>-|-|TRBJ2-7|TRBV14
CASSHGVGQYF
TGTGCCAGCAGCCACGGAGTGGGTCAGTACTTC
>TRBD1|-|TRBJ1-1|TRBV10-3
CAITNRGQVDEAFF
TGTGCCATCACTAACAGGGGGCAGGTAGATGAAGCTTTCTTT
>TRBD1|-|TRBJ1-1|TRBV10-3
CAISARTGDRMNTEAFF
TGTGCCATCAGTGCAAGAACCGGGGACAGAATGAACACTGAAGCTTTCTTT
>-|-|TRBJ2-6|TRBV6-5
CASSPNRAGANVLTF
TGTGCCAGCAGTCCTAACAGGGCTGGGGCCAACGTCCTGACTTTC
>-|-|TRBJ1-3|TRBV18
CASSPLPITLSGNTIYF
TGTGCCAGCTCACCCCTCCCCATCACTCTCTCTGGAAACACCATATATTTT